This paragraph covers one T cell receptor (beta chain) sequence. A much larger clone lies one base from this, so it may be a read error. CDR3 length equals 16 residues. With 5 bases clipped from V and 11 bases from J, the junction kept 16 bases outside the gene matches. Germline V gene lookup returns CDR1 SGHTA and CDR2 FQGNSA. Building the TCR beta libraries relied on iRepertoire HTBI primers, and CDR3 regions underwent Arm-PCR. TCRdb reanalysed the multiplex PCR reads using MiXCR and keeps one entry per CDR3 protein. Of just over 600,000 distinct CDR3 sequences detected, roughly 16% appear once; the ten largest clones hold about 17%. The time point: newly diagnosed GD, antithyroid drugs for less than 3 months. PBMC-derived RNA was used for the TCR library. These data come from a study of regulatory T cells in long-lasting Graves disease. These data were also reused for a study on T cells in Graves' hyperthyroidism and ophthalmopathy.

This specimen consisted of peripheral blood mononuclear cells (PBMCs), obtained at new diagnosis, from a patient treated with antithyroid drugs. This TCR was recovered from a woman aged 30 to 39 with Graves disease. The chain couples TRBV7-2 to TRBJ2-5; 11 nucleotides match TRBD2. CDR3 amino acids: CASSISGRGVYNEQYF. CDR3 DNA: TGTGCCAGCAGCATTAGCGGGAGGGGCGTATACAATGAGCAGTACTTC.